The 30 T cell receptor beta chains reported below all come from one sample, sequenced in a study of liver allograft versus peripheral blood T cells. Background on the study: What was compared were the T cell receptor repertoires in transplanted livers and those in the peripheral blood of recipients.

TCRdb ran MiXCR on the reads and lists one entry per CDR3 protein. The data show 2,000 to 2,500 distinct CDR3 sequences, about 15% seen once. These TCRs come from a human patient who had a liver transplant. Some T cells here may be from the graft donor.

This rearrangement joins TRBV2 to TRBJ1-5; 7 positions match TRBD1. Per the germline V gene, CDR1 is SNHLY and CDR2 is FYNNEI. The CDR3 loop spans 15 amino acids. The ends lost 6 bases at V and 5 bases at J; junction bases unmatched: 10. The CDR3 nucleotides are TGTGCCAGCAGACAACCCGGGACAGATGATCAGCCCCAGCATTTT. Its translation: CASRQPGTDDQPQHF.

A remark on this clonotype: A read error is likely here: a far larger clone is one base away. The chain uses TRBV6-2 or TRBV6-3 and TRBJ1-5; tentatively, D is TRBD1 (6 bases). Germline CDR1 is MNHEY and CDR2 is SVGEGT. The germline V and J ends were trimmed by 6 bases and 6 bases, with 12 bases remaining between them. This CDR3 is built from 13 residues. The CDR3 nucleotides read TGTGCCAGCAGGTCGGGGGCCGGTCAGCCCCAGCATTTT. This translates into CASRSGAGQPQHF.

This clonotype is deemed medium-sized. The chain couples TRBV20-1 to TRBJ2-3; D gene unclear. The germline gives CDR1 DFQATT, CDR2 SNEGSKA (reference sequence). The CDR3 covers 14 residues. Between the trimmed V and J ends, which lost 2 bases and 2 bases, there was a span of 11 bases. The CDR3 nucleotides read TGCAGTGCTAGAACCGACACCCTCACAGATACGCAGTATTTT. Its protein product is CSARTDTLTDTQYF.

This clonotype has at least ten counts. This chain connects TRBV9 to TRBJ1-4, with D tentatively TRBD1 (5 bases). V was cut by 6 bases and J by 3 bases, with 15 bases left in between. The CDR3 is 15 amino acids. Germline V gene sequence: CDR1 SGDLS, CDR2 YYNGEE. The CDR3 nucleotides are TGTGCCAGCATCCCGGGACGGACCTCTAATGAAAAACTGTTTTTT. It specifies CASIPGRTSNEKLFF.

The table lists this clonotype with many counts. The chain couples TRBV12-3 or TRBV12-4 to TRBJ2-5; TRBD1 matches at 8 bases. There are 15 residues in the CDR3. V shed 5 bases, J shed 5 bases, and the junction held 10 bases outside the gene matches. CDR3 sequence reads: CASSVKAGGLETQYF. The CDR3 region has the DNA TGTGCCAGCAGTGTGAAGGCAGGGGGCCTTGAGACCCAGTACTTC.

This clonotype is medium-sized by share. The chain is built from TRBV7-9 and TRBJ1-1; D gene unclear. This CDR3 is 13 amino acids long. From germline, CDR1 is SEHNR and CDR2 FQNEAQ (reference sequence). V lost 2 bases and J 9 bases, leaving 13 bases between the germline ends. DNA for the CDR3: TGTGCCAGCAGCTTAAGGTTGTCAGACAAAGCTTTCTTT. Translating gives CASSLRLSDKAFF. Variable domain in full (rest from reference TRBV7-9 and TRBJ1-1): DTGVSQNPRHKITKRGQNVTFRCDPISEHNRLYWYRQTLGQGPEFLTYFQNEAQLEKSRLLSDRFSAERPKGSFSTLEIQRTEQGDSAMYLCASSLRLSDKAFFGQGTRLTVV.

By share of the sample, this clonotype is medium-sized (0.01 to 0.1%). The V and J genes are TRBV11-2 and TRBJ1-1, with no clear D. CDR1 is SGHAT, CDR2 FQNNGV, per germline. V lost 1 base, J lost 5 bases, and 11 bases lay in between. The CDR3 has 14 residues. CDR3 sequence reads: CASSLGILRTEAFF. CDR3 DNA sequence: TGTGCCAGCAGCTTAGGGATTTTGAGGACTGAAGCTTTCTTT.

This clonotype was seen many times. The rearrangement joins TRBV7-3 to TRBJ2-2, with TRBD1 as a possible D gene (5 bases). The germline gives CDR1 SGHTA, CDR2 FQGTGA. V lost 5 bases, J lost 1 base, and 8 bases lay in between. This CDR3 comprises 14 residues. The CDR3 loop reads CASSPTVNTGELFF. In nucleotides, the CDR3 is TGTGCCAGCAGCCCGACAGTGAACACCGGGGAGCTGTTTTTT.

This clonotype is judged medium-sized. The chain links TRBV19 to TRBJ2-3; unclear D gene. Trimming took off 6 bases at V and 4 bases at J, with 17 bases between the two ends. From germline, CDR1 is LNHDA and CDR2 SQIVND (reference sequence). The CDR3 is 15 residues long. In DNA, the CDR3 is TGTGCCAGTAGCCCGGGTCTAATTCAGGCAGATACGCAGTATTTT. Translation gives CASSPGLIQADTQYF.

This clonotype appeared many times. This sequence joins TRBV12-5 and TRBJ2-3; perhaps TRBD2 as D (7 bases). V was trimmed by 6 bases and J by 8 bases, leaving 18 bases between them. The CDR3 has 14 residues. Germline V lookup: CDR1 LGHNT, CDR2 FRNRAP. CDR3 sequence reads: CASGPTPGEGTQYF. Here the CDR3 DNA reads TGTGCTAGTGGCCCAACCCCAGGGGAGGGTACGCAGTATTTT.

Within the sample, this clonotype is large. The V call is TRBV19, the J call TRBJ1-5, with D tentatively TRBD1 (5 bases). The CDR3 totals 15 residues. Germline CDR1 is LNHDA and CDR2 is SQIVND (reference sequence). Trimming took 7 bases from V and 0 from J, leaving 13 bases between them. CDR3 DNA: TGTGCCAGTACGTCGGTGGGGGATAGCAATCAGCCCCAGCATTTT. It translates to CASTSVGDSNQPQHF.

This clonotype qualifies as medium-sized. V is TRBV6-1 and J is TRBJ2-1; D is ambiguous. This CDR3 region has 14 residues. Germline assignment: CDR1 MNHNS and CDR2 SASEGT. V was cut by 3 bases and J by 4 bases, with 10 bases left in between. DNA for the CDR3: TGTGCCAGCAGTGATACCCTACTATACAATGAGCAGTTCTTC. This encodes CASSDTLLYNEQFF.

Within the sample, this clonotype is medium-sized. The chain employs TRBV2 and TRBJ1-6, with 7 bases fitting TRBD1. The CDR3 runs 14 residues. With 5 bases clipped from V and 10 bases from J, the junction kept 8 bases outside the gene matches. Germline CDR1 reads SNHLY; CDR2 reads FYNNEI. The CDR3 here is CASSTGQVYSPLHF. For the CDR3, the DNA is TGTGCCAGCAGTACCGGACAGGTGTACTCACCCCTCCACTTT.

The V and J genes are TRBV4-1 and TRBJ2-7, with 8 nucleotides matching TRBD1. This CDR3 is built from 16 residues. Trimming at V came to 1 base and at J to 5 bases, leaving 10 bases not matched to a gene. Germline loops: CDR1 MGHRA, CDR2 YSYEKL. This CDR3 is CASSQGILTGEHEQYF. DNA for the CDR3: TGCGCCAGCAGCCAAGGGATCCTGACAGGGGAGCACGAGCAGTACTTC.

The gene calls are TRBV3-1 and TRBJ1-6, with D uncertain. V dropped 8 bases and J dropped 9 bases, with 14 bases sitting between them. This CDR3 region has 13 residues. Germline values: CDR1 LGHDT, CDR2 YNNKEL (reference sequence). The DNA for the CDR3 is TGTGCCAGCGCCCGGGCAATGGGTTCACCCCTCCACTTT. This gives the protein CASARAMGSPLHF.

The chain has TRBV10-3 and TRBJ1-4; D ambiguous. The length of the CDR3 is 12 residues. Looked up from germline, CDR1 is ENHRY and CDR2 is SYGVKD. The CDR3 region is CVSSPTNEKLFF. Written as DNA, the CDR3 is TGTGTTAGCAGCCCCACTAATGAAAAACTGTTTTTT.

This clonotype is large (0.1 to 1%) by share. This chain connects TRBV15 to TRBJ1-2; 8 nucleotides line up with TRBD1. Germline V gives CDR1 LNHNV, CDR2 YYDKDF (reference sequence). CDR3 length equals 19 residues. The J segment lost 2 bases and the V segment lost 1 base, leaving 15 bases of the junction unmatched. CDR3 bases: TGTGCCACCAGCAGAGTAGGGGGATCCCGACAGGGGAGGAACTATGGCTACACCTTC. Translating it yields CATSRVGGSRQGRNYGYTF.

This clonotype is deemed large (0.1 to 1%). The chain recombines TRBV6-1 with TRBJ1-4; D is unclear. Per the germline V gene, CDR1 is MNHNS and CDR2 is SASEGT. The CDR3 is 13 amino acids. Trimming took off 4 bases at V and 4 bases at J, with 7 bases between the two ends. This CDR3 reads CASSGVNNEKLFF. CDR3 bases: TGTGCCAGCAGTGGGGTAAATAATGAAAAACTGTTTTTT.

The CDR3 loop reads CASSARLGQAIVGYTF. CDR3 DNA sequence: TGCGCCAGCAGCGCCCGATTGGGACAGGCGATCGTCGGCTACACCTTC. The rearrangement uses TRBV4-1 and TRBJ1-2; TRBD1 matches 8 bases. The CDR3 covers 16 residues. The junction had 16 bases not matched to a gene; V was cut back by 5 bases and J by 8 bases. CDR1 and CDR2 (germline): MGHRA, YSYEKL.

Sample share makes this clonotype medium-sized (0.01 to 0.1%). This chain uses TRBV7-9 with TRBJ2-1; the D gene is possibly TRBD1 (5 bases). This CDR3 comprises 14 residues. Trimming cost V 4 bases and J 6 bases, with 13 bases left between them. Germline V CDR1 and CDR2: SEHNR, FQNEAQ (reference sequence). The CDR3 region is CASSSQGGINEQFF. For the CDR3, the DNA is TGTGCCAGCAGCTCCCAGGGCGGTATCAATGAGCAGTTCTTC. The full variable domain, rest sourced from reference TRBV7-9 and TRBJ2-1, is DTGVSQNPRHKITKRGQNVTFRCDPISEHNRLYWYRQTLGQGPEFLTYFQNEAQLEKSRLLSDRFSAERPKGSFSTLEIQRTEQGDSAMYLCASSSQGGINEQFFGPGTRLTVL.

The CDR3 DNA is TGTGCCAGCAGGGACCGGCAGGTGGGAAACACCATATATTTT. It yields the protein CASRDRQVGNTIYF. This rearrangement joins TRBV6-1 to TRBJ1-3; D unclear. Trimming took 6 bases from V and 4 from J, leaving 13 bases between them. Looked up from germline, CDR1 is MNHNS and CDR2 is SASEGT. The CDR3 is made up of 14 amino acids.

The chain joins TRBV6-2 or TRBV6-3 to TRBJ2-5; 8 bases map to TRBD2. The V gene end was trimmed by 2 bases and the J gene end by 1 base; junction bases not matched to a gene: 3. The germline V gene encodes CDR1 MNHEY and CDR2 SVGEGT. CDR3 length: 15 amino acids. CDR3 region: CASSYPSGGQETQYF. CDR3 DNA: TGTGCCAGCAGTTACCCGAGCGGGGGCCAAGAGACCCAGTACTTC.

The table lists this clonotype with many counts. The rearrangement joins TRBV19 to TRBJ2-1; D remains unclear. This CDR3 has 13 residues. Trimming left V 5 bases short and J 3 bases short, with 8 bases between. Per the germline V gene, CDR1 is LNHDA and CDR2 is SQIVND (reference sequence). CDR3 sequence reads: CASSSLLYNEQFF. DNA of the CDR3: TGTGCCAGTAGTTCCCTTCTCTACAATGAGCAGTTCTTC.

By sample share, this clonotype is medium-sized. The rearrangement links TRBV12-5 to TRBJ1-2; 8 bases agree with TRBD1. Germline lookup yields CDR1 LGHNT and CDR2 FRNRAP. The length of the CDR3 is 13 residues. V shed 3 bases and J 8 bases; nucleotides not matched to a gene: 5. In nucleotides, the CDR3 is TGTGCTAGTGGTTTCCAGGGGGCGGGGGGCTACACCTTC. Its protein is CASGFQGAGGYTF.

By its share, this clonotype is medium-sized. V is TRBV30 and J is TRBJ1-2; 7 nucleotides agree with TRBD1. V lost 3 bases and J lost 4; bases outside the gene matches: 11. The germline CDR1 and CDR2 sequences are GTSNPN and SVGIG (reference sequence). This CDR3 contains 15 residues. This CDR3 is CAWSTSLTGAYGYTF. CDR3 DNA sequence: TGTGCCTGGAGCACGTCGCTCACAGGGGCCTATGGCTACACCTTC.

V gene TRBV20-1 combines with J gene TRBJ1-1; D is unresolved. The CDR3 contains 13 residues. Germline V CDR1 and CDR2: DFQATT, SNEGSKA (reference sequence). The V gene lost 0 bases and the J gene lost 1 base, with 6 bases spanning the gap. This chain's CDR3 is CSAREGPNTEAFF. In DNA, the CDR3 is TGCAGTGCTAGAGAGGGCCCGAACACTGAAGCTTTCTTT.

This clonotype is medium-sized. The V call is TRBV19, the J call TRBJ1-6; D may be TRBD1 (6 bases). This CDR3 comprises 18 residues. CDR1 and CDR2 from the germline V gene are LNHDA and SQIVND (reference sequence). Trimming stripped 3 bases from V and 8 bases from J, with 23 bases between. This CDR3 reads CASSIKGGLSPLYSPLHF. CDR3 sequence (DNA): TGTGCCAGTAGTATCAAGGGGGGACTTTCCCCCCTCTATTCACCCCTCCACTTT.

In its sample, this clonotype is medium-sized (0.01 to 0.1%). In nucleotides, the CDR3 is TGTGCCAGCAGTGAACGGACAGGGGGCAATGAGCAGTTCTTC. This sequence encodes CASSERTGGNEQFF. The chain links TRBV25-1 to TRBJ2-1; TRBD1 aligns across 10 bases. The CDR3 loop spans 14 amino acids. Germline CDR1 reads MGHDK; CDR2 reads SYGVNS. J gave up 6 bases and V 2 bases, and 1 base lay outside the gene matches.

By share, this clonotype ranks as medium-sized. The chain links TRBV6-5 to TRBJ1-1, with 7 bases matching TRBD1. The CDR3 loop spans 14 amino acids. The germline V gene encodes CDR1 MNHEY and CDR2 SVGAGI. Germline trimming cut 7 bases from V and 2 bases from J; bases unmatched to any gene: 7. The chain's CDR3 is CASTRQGTNTEAFF. The DNA of the CDR3 is TGTGCCAGCACCCGACAGGGAACCAACACTGAAGCTTTCTTT.

This clonotype was picked up one time. This sequence joins TRBV19 and TRBJ2-1; 9 positions agree with TRBD2. The CDR3 contains 13 residues. The V gene's germline CDR1 is LNHDA and CDR2 SQIVND (reference sequence). V shed 6 bases and J 10 bases; nucleotides not matched to a gene: 7. This CDR3 is CASRGGGAKEQFF. CDR3 bases: TGTGCCAGTAGAGGCGGGGGGGCGAAGGAGCAGTTCTTC. The full variable domain, its missing parts supplied by reference TRBV19 and TRBJ2-1, is DGGITQSPKYLFRKEGQNVTLSCEQNLNHDAMYWYRQDPGQGLRLIYYSQIVNDFQKGDIAEGYSVSREKKESFPLTVTSAQKNPTAFYLCASRGGGAKEQFFGPGTRLTVL.